This TCR beta chain stems from a study of post-analysis software for immune sequencing data. Background on the study: Clinical courses comprised relapsing-remitting, secondary progressive and progressive-relapsing multiple sclerosis. Study outcomes and limitations: The F measure placed samples prepared in the same batch into strongly shared clusters. Diversity measured as normalized Chao1 was significantly lower in multiple sclerosis patients than in controls. Controls showed lower frequencies than patients for five TRBV segments, and TRBV5-6, TRBV5-1 and TRBV20-1 were among these.

The CDR3 spans 13 residues. Germline CDR1 reads SQVTM; CDR2 reads ANQGSEA. V lost 6 bases and J lost 0, with 11 bases in between. Every TCR beta cDNA library bore unique molecular identifiers. T cells numbering roughly 0.95 to 10 million yielded roughly 500,000 cDNA molecules. Using its own MiXCR run on the PCR reads, TCRdb lists one record per CDR3 protein. The sample records some 370,000 distinct CDR3 sequences, around a third being singletons. This clonotype was seen only a few times. Its antigen remains unknown. The rearrangement links TRBV29-1 to TRBJ1-1, with D possibly TRBD1 on 5 matching bases. The sequenced material came from blood. This receptor was taken from a girl aged 5-17 years with multiple sclerosis. CDR3 amino acids: CSVAEGLNTEAFF. CDR3 nucleotides: TGCAGCGTCGCTGAGGGGTTGAACACTGAAGCTTTCTTT.